Listed below are T cell receptor beta chains from one sample, sequenced in a study of shared clonotypes between healthy human individuals. The table came from immunoSEQ multiplex PCR; TCRdb's copy has only in-frame clones and leaves some out. Seen here are about 1,500,000 clones, roughly 96% observed once, and the top ten hold roughly 1.2%. Sequenced input: naive CD4+ T cells sorted from blood. Every receptor here comes from a man younger than 40 in good health. Each CDR3 is given with its conserved first and last residue. Each record gives: clone size, V gene, D gene, J gene, CDR3 DNA, CDR3 protein. D genes are given only for firm matches. Clone size, where shown, is once, few, many, or a class for clones that have expanded.

NA,TRBV11-2,NA,TRBJ2-7,TGTGCCAGCAGCTTAGGCCCCGCGGGACATCACTTC,CASSLGPAGHHF
NA,TRBV28,TRBD2,TRBJ2-7,TGTGCCAGCAGGGATAGCGGGAGCTCCTACGAGCAGTACTTC,CASRDSGSSYEQYF
NA,TRBV7-2,TRBD1,TRBJ1-2,TGTGCCAGCAGCTCCTCGACAGGGATTACAGGCTACACCTTC,CASSSSTGITGYTF
NA,TRBV20-1,NA,TRBJ2-1,TGCAGTGCTCCAAATCCAAGTCTCCAGTTCTTC,CSAPNPSLQFF
NA,TRBV13,NA,TRBJ2-1,TGTGCCAGCAGCTTAGTTCCAGGTATCGACAATGAGCAGTTCTTC,CASSLVPGIDNEQFF
NA,TRBV27,NA,TRBJ1-2,TGTGCCAGCTCCCGCAGGGCTGACAACTATGGCTACACCTTC,CASSRRADNYGYTF
NA,TRBV2,NA,TRBJ2-7,TGTGCCAGCAGTGCTAGCGAAGACTACGAGCAGTACTTC,CASSASEDYEQYF
NA,TRBV7-2,TRBD2,TRBJ2-7,TGTGCCAGCAGCTTTCTCCTACTAGCGGGAGGGGCCTACGAGCAGTACTTC,CASSFLLLAGGAYEQYF
NA,TRBV5-6,NA,TRBJ1-4,TGTGCCAGCAGCTTGGGTAGGGCAACTAATGAAAAACTGTTTTTT,CASSLGRATNEKLFF
NA,TRBV28,TRBD1,TRBJ1-4,TGTGCCAGCACCCTGAGGGATTCAGGGGGGGAAAAACTGTTTTTT,CASTLRDSGGEKLFF
once,TRBV19,TRBD1,TRBJ2-7,TGTGCCAGTAGTATAGAGGGGACAGGAGTCTACGAGCAGTACTTC,CASSIEGTGVYEQYF
NA,TRBV29-1,NA,TRBJ1-1,TGCAGCGTAGCCTCAGGGGCCCTAGGAGCTTTCTTT,CSVASGALGAFF
NA,TRBV7-9,TRBD2,TRBJ2-5,TGTGCCAGCAGCTTCAGACTAGCGGGATCGCATGAGACCCAGTACTTC,CASSFRLAGSHETQYF
NA,TRBV5-1,NA,TRBJ2-1,TGCGCCAGCAGCCGAGACCAGTGGGGGCATGAGCAGTTCTTC,CASSRDQWGHEQFF
NA,TRBV4-2,NA,TRBJ2-3,TGTGCCAGCAGCCAAGAGAGGGGGGTGGGAGGCACAGATACGCAGTATTTT,CASSQERGVGGTDTQYF
NA,TRBV13,NA,TRBJ2-7,TGTGCCAGCAGCTTAGGAAGCGGTTACTCCTACGAGCAGTACTTC,CASSLGSGYSYEQYF